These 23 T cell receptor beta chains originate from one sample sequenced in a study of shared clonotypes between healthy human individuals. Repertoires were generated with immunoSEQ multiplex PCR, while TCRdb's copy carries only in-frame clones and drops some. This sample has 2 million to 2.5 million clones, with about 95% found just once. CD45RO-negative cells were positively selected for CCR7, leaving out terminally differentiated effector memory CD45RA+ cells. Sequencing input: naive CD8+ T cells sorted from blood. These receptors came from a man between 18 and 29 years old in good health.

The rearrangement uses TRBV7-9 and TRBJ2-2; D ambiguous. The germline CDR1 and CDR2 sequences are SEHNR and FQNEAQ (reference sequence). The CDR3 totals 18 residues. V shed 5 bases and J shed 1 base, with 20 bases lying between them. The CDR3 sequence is CASSETMSRVWNTGELFF. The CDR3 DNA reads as TGTGCCAGCAGCGAAACGATGAGTCGGGTTTGGAACACCGGGGAGCTGTTTTTT.

The CDR3 nucleotides read TGTGCCAGCAGCGTAGGGGGGGCGGAACCCTGGAACACTGAAGCTTTCTTT. Translation: CASSVGGAEPWNTEAFF. This rearrangement joins TRBV9 to TRBJ1-1; TRBD1 might be the D (6 bases). Germline CDR1 SGDLS, CDR2 YYNGEE. V lost 0 bases, J lost 1 base, and 16 bases lay in between. The CDR3 is 17 amino acids.

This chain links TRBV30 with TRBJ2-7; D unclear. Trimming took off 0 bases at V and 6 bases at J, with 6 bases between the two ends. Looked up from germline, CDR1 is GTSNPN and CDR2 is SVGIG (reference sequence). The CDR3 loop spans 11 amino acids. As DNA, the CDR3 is TGTGCCTGGAGTGTATATGGCGAGCAGTACTTC. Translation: CAWSVYGEQYF.

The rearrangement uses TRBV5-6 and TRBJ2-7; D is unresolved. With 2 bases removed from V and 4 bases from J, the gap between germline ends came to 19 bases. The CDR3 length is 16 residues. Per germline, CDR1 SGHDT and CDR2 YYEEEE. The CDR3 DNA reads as TGTGCCAGCAGCTTTCGACCGCGAAGGGATTGGTACGAGCAGTACTTC. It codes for CASSFRPRRDWYEQYF.

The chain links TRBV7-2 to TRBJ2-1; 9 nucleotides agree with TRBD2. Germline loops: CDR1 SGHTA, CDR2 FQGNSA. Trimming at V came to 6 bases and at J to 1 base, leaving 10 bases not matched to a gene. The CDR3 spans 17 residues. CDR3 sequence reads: CASRPPSGGYSYNEQFF. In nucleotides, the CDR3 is TGTGCCAGCAGACCACCCAGCGGGGGGTATTCCTACAATGAGCAGTTCTTC.

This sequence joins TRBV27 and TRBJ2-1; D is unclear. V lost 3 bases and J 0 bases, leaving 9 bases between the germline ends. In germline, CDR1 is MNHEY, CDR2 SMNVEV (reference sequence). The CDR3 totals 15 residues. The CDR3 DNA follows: TGTGCCAGCAGTTTCACGGAGAGCTCCTACAATGAGCAGTTCTTC. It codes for CASSFTESSYNEQFF.

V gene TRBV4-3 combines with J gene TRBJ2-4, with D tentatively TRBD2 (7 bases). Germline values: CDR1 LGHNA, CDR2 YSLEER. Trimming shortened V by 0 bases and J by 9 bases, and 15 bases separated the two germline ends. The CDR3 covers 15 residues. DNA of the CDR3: TGCGCCAGCAGCCAAGAGGGGGGGCGGGAAAGCATTCAGTACTTC. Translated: CASSQEGGRESIQYF.

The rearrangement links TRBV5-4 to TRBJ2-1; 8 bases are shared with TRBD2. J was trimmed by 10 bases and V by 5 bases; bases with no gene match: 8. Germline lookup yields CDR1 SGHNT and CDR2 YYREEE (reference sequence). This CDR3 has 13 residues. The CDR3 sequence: CASSFGVAGEQFF. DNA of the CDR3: TGTGCCAGCAGTTTCGGGGTAGCGGGGGAGCAGTTCTTC.

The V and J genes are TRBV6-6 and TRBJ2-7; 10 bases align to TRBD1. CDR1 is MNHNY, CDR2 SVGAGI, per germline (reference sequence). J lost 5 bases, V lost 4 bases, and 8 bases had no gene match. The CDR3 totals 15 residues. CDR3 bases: TGTGCCAGCAGTTTAACCGGGACAGGGGATGACGAGCAGTACTTC. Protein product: CASSLTGTGDDEQYF.

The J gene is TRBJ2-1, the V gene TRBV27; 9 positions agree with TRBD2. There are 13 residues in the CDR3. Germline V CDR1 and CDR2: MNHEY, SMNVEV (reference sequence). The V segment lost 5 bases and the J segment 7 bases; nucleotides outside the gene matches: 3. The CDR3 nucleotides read TGTGCCAGCAGTCCTAGCGGGACTAATGAGCAGTTCTTC. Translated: CASSPSGTNEQFF.

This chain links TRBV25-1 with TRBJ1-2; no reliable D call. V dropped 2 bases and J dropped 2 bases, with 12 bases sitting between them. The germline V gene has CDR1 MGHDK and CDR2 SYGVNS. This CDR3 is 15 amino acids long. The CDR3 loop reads CASSEQGALNYGYTF. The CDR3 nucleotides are TGTGCCAGCAGTGAACAAGGCGCTTTAAACTATGGCTACACCTTC.

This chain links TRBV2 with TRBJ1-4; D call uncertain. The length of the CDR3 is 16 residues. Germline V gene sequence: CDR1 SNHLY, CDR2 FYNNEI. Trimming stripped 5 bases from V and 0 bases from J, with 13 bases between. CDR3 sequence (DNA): TGTGCCAGCAGTCCACATGACATTGCAACTAATGAAAAACTGTTTTTT. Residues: CASSPHDIATNEKLFF.

The CDR3 reads CASSQELYGGNTGELFF. The CDR3 nucleotides are TGTGCCAGCAGCCAAGAACTGTACGGGGGGAACACCGGGGAGCTGTTTTTT. The chain couples TRBV14 to TRBJ2-2, with D maybe TRBD2 (6 bases). The CDR3 sequence is 17 residues long. The germline V gene has CDR1 SGHDN and CDR2 FVKESK. Deletions cut 0 bases from V and 1 base from J, with 12 bases between.

The CDR3 reads CASSFVRGNPMNTEAFF. The CDR3 DNA reads as TGTGCCAGCAGTTTTGTTCGGGGAAACCCTATGAACACTGAAGCTTTCTTT. J is TRBJ1-1 and V is TRBV27; D is uncertain. The germline CDR1 and CDR2 sequences are MNHEY and SMNVEV (reference sequence). V lost 3 bases and J lost 0, with 17 bases in between. CDR3 length equals 17 residues.

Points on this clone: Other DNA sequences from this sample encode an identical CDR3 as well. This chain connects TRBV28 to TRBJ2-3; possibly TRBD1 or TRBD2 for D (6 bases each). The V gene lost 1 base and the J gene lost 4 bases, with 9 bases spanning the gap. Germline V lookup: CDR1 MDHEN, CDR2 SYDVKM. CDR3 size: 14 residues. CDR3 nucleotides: TGTGCCAGCAGTTTATTCGGGGGCGCAGATACGCAGTATTTT. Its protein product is CASSLFGGADTQYF.

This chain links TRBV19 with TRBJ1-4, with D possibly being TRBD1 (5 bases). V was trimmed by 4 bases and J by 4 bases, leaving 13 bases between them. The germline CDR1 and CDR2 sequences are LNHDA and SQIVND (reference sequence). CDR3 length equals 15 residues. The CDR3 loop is CASSTPSGVNEKLFF. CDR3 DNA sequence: TGTGCCAGTAGTACCCCATCGGGGGTTAATGAAAAACTGTTTTTT.

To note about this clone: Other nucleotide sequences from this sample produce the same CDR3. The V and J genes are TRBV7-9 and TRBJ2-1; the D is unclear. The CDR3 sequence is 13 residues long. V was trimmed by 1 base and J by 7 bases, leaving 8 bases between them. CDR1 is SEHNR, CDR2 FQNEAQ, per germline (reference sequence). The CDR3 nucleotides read TGTGCCAGCAGCTTAGTCGTTAATAATGAGCAGTTCTTC. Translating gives CASSLVVNNEQFF.

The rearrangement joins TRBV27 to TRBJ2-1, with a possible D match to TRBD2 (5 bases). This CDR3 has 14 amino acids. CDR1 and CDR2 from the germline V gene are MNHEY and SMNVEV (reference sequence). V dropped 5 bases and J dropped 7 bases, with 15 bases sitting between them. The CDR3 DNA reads TGTGCCAGCAGTGGATCGACTATGGGGAATGAGCAGTTCTTC. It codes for CASSGSTMGNEQFF.

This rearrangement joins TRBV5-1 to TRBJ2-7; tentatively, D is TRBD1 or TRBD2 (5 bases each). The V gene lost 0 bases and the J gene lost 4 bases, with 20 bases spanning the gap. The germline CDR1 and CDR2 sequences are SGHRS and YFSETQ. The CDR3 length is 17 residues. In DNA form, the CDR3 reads TGCGCCAGCAGCTTGGTTTCTTTGGAGGCAGGGATATACGAGCAGTACTTC. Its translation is CASSLVSLEAGIYEQYF.

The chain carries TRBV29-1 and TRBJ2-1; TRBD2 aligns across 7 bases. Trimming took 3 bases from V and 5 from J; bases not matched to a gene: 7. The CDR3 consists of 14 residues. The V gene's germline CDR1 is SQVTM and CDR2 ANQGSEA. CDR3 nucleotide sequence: TGCAGCGTTGAGGGCGGGAGTAAAAACAATGAGCAGTTCTTC. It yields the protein CSVEGGSKNNEQFF.

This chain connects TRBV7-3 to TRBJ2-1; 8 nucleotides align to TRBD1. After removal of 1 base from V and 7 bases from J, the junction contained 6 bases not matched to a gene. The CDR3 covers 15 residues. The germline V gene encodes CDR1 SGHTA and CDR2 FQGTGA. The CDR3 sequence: CASSLMTGVGNEQFF. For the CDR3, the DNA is TGTGCCAGCAGCTTAATGACAGGGGTTGGAAATGAGCAGTTCTTC.

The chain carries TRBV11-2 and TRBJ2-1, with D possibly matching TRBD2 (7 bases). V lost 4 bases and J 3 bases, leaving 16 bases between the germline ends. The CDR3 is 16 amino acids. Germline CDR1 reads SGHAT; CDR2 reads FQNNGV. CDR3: CASSSPRGGRYNEQFF. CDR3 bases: TGTGCCAGCAGCTCCCCTAGGGGGGGGCGCTACAATGAGCAGTTCTTC.

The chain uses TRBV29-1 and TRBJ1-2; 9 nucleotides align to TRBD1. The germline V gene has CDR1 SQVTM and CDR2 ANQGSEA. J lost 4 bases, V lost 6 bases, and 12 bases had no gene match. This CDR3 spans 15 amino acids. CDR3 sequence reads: CSVDGTGQFSYGYTF. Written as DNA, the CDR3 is TGCAGCGTCGACGGGACAGGGCAGTTTTCCTATGGCTACACCTTC.